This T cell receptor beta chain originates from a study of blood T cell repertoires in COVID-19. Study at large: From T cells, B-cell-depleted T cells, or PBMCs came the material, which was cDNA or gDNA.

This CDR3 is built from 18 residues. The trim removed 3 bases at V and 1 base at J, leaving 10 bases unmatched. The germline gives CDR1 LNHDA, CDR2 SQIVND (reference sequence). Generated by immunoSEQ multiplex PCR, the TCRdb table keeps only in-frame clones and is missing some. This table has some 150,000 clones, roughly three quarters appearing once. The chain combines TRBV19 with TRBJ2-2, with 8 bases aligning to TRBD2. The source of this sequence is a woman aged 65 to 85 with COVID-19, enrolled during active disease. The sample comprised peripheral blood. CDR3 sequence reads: CASSIRPGGGKNTGELFF. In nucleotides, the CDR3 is TGTGCCAGTAGTATTAGACCCGGCGGGGGGAAGAACACCGGGGAGCTGTTTTTT.